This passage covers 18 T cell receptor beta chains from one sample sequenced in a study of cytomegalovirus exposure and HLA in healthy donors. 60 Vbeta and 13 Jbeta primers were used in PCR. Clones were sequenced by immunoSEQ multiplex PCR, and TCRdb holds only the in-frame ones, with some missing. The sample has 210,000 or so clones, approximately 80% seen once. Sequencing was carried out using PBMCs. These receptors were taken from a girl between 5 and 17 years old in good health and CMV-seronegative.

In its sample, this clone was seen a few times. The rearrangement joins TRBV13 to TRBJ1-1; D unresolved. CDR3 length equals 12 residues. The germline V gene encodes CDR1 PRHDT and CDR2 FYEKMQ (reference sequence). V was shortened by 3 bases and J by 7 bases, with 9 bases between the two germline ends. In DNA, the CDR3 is TGTGCCAGCAGCTTGAGAGGGAGTGAAGCTTTCTTT. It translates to CASSLRGSEAFF.

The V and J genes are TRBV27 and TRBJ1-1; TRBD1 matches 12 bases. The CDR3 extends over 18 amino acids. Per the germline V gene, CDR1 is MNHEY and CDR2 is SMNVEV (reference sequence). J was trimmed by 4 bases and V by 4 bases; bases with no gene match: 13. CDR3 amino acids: CASSSPLWDRGPGTEAFF. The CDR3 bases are TGTGCCAGCAGTTCCCCCCTGTGGGACAGGGGGCCCGGCACTGAAGCTTTCTTT.

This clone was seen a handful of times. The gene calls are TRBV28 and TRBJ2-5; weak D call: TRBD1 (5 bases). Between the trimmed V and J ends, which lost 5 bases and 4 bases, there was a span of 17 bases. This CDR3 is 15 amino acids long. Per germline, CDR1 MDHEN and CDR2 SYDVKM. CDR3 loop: CASSQQAPLGETQYF. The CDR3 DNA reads TGTGCCAGCAGTCAACAGGCTCCGTTAGGAGAGACCCAGTACTTC.

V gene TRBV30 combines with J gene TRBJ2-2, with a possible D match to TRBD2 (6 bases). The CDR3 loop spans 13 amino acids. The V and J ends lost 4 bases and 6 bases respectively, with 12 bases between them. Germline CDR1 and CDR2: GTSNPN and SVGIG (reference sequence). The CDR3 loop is CAWTRRDAGELFF. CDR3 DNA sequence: TGTGCCTGGACTCGGCGGGACGCCGGGGAGCTGTTTTTT.

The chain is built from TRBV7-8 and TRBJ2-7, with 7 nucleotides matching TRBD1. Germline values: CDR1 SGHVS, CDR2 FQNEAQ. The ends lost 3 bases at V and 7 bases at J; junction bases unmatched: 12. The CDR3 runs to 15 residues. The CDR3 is CASSLDRTPRVEQYF. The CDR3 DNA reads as TGTGCCAGCAGCTTGGACAGGACCCCGCGTGTGGAGCAGTACTTC. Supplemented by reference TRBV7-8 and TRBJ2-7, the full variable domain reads GAGVSQSPRYKVAKRGQDVALRCDPISGHVSLFWYQQALGQGPEFLTYFQNEAQLDKSGLPSDRFFAERPEGSVSTLKIQRTQQEDSAVYLCASSLDRTPRVEQYFGPGTRLTVT.

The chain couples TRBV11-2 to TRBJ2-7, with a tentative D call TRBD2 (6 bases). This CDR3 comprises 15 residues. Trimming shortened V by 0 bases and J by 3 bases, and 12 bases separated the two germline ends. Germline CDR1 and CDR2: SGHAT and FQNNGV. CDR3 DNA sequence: TGTGCCAGCAGCTTAGATTGGAATAGCGGCTACGAGCAGTACTTC. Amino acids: CASSLDWNSGYEQYF. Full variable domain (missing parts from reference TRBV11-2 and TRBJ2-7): EAGVAQSPRYKIIEKRQSVAFWCNPISGHATLYWYQQILGQGPKLLIQFQNNGVVDDSQLPKDRFSAERLKGVDSTLKIQPAKLEDSAVYLCASSLDWNSGYEQYFGPGTRLTVT.

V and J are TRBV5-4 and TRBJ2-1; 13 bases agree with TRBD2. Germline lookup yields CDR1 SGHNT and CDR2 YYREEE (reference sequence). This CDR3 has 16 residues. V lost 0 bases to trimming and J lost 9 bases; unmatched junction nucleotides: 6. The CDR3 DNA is TGTGCCAGCAGCTTGGCCAGGACTAGCGGGGGTGGTGAGCAGTTCTTC. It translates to CASSLARTSGGGEQFF.

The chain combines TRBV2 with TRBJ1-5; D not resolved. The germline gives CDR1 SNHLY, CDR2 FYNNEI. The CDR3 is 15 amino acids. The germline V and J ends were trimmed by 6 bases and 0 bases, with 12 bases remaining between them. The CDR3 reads CASSYREYSNQPQHF. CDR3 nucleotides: TGTGCCAGCAGCTACCGAGAATATAGCAATCAGCCCCAGCATTTT.

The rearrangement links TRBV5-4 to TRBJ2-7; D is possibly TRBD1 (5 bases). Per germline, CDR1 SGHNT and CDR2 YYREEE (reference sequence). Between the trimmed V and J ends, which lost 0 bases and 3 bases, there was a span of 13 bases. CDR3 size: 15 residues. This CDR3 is CASSLEGSQGYEQYF. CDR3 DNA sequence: TGTGCCAGCAGCTTGGAAGGAAGCCAGGGCTACGAGCAGTACTTC.

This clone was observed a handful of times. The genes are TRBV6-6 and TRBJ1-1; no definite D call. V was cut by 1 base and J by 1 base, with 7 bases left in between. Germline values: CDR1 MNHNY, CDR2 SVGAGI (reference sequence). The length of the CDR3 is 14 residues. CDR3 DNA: TGTGCCAGCAGTTACTACTCCGAGAACACTGAAGCTTTCTTT. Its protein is CASSYYSENTEAFF.

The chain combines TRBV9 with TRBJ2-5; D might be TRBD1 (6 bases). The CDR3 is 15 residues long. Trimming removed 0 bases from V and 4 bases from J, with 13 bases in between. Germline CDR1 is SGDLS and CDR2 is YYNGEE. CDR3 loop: CASSVAGGLGETQYF. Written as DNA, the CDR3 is TGTGCCAGCAGCGTAGCTGGGGGCCTCGGAGAGACCCAGTACTTC. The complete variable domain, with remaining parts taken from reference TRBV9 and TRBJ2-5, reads DSGVTQTPKHLITATGQRVTLRCSPRSGDLSVYWYQQSLDQGLQFLIQYYNGEERAKGNILERFSAQQFPDLHSELNLSSLELGDSALYFCASSVAGGLGETQYFGPGTRLLVL.

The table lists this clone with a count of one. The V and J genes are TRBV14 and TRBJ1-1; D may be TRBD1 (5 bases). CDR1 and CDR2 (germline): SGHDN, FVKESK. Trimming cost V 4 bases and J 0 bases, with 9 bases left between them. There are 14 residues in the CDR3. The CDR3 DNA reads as TGTGCCAGCAGCCCCCCAGGGATGAACACTGAAGCTTTCTTT. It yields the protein CASSPPGMNTEAFF.

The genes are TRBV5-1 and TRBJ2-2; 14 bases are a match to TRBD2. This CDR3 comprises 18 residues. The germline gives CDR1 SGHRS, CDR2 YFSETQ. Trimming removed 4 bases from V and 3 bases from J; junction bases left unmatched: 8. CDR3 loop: CASSGTSGGRRDTGELFF. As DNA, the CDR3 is TGCGCCAGCAGCGGGACTAGCGGGGGCCGGCGGGACACCGGGGAGCTGTTTTTT.

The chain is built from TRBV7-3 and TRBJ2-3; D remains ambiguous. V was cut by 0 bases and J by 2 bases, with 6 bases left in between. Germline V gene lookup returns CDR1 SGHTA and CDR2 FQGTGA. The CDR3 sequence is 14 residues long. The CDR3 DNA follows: TGTGCCAGCAGCTTAACGAGGAACACAGATACGCAGTATTTT. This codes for CASSLTRNTDTQYF.

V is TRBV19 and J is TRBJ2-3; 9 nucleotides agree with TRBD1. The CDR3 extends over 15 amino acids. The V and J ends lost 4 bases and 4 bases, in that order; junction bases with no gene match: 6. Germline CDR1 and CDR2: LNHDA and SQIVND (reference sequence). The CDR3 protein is CASSSGTGSPDTQYF. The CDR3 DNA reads TGTGCCAGTAGTAGCGGGACAGGGAGTCCAGATACGCAGTATTTT.

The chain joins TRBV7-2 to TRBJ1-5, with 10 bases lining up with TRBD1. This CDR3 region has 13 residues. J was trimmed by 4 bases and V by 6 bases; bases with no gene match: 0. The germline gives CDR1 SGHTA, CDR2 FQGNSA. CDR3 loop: CASRGQGNQPQHF. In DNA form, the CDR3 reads TGTGCCAGCAGGGGACAGGGGAATCAGCCCCAGCATTTT.

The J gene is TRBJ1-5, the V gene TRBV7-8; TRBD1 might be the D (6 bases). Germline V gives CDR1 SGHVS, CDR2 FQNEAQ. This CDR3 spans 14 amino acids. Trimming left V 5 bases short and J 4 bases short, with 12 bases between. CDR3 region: CASSLDSPNQPQHF. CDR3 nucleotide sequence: TGTGCCAGCAGCCTGGACAGCCCAAATCAGCCCCAGCATTTT.

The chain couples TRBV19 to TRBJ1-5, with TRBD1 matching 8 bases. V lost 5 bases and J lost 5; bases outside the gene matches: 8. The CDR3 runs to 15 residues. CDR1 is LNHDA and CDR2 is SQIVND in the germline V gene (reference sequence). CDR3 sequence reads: CASSPGQVYYQPQHF. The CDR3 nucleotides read TGTGCCAGTAGTCCGGGACAGGTTTATTATCAGCCCCAGCATTTT. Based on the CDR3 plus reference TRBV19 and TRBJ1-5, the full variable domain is DGGITQSPKYLFRKEGQNVTLSCEQNLNHDAMYWYRQDPGQGLRLIYYSQIVNDFQKGDIAEGYSVSREKKESFPLTVTSAQKNPTAFYLCASSPGQVYYQPQHFGDGTRLSIL.